Shown below are 2 T cell receptor beta chains from a single sample sequenced in a study of blood T cells in healthy people across ages. Primers used in a second PCR of roughly 6 to 12 cycles were a sample-barcoded 5' primer and a J-beta primer mix. TCRdb used MiXCR to reprocess the 5' RACE reads, holding one entry per CDR3 protein. The table records 1.5 million to 2 million distinct CDR3 sequences, 28% of them present only once. The sample was blood. These receptors were taken from a woman in her 30s in good health.

This clonotype was detected only a few times. For the CDR3, the DNA is TGTGCCACCGGGGGGGACCTCGGGGAGCAGTACTTC. It specifies CATGGDLGEQYF. The V call is TRBV24-1, the J call TRBJ2-5, with 7 nucleotides matching TRBD2. This CDR3 comprises 12 residues. The V segment lost 9 bases and the J segment 11 bases; nucleotides outside the gene matches: 11. Germline CDR1 KGHDR, CDR2 SFDVKD.

The chain has TRBV4-1 and TRBJ2-2; 9 bases align to TRBD1. This CDR3 spans 18 amino acids. Germline V CDR1 and CDR2: MGHRA, YSYEKL. The junction had 15 bases not matched to a gene; V was cut back by 6 bases and J by 4 bases. The CDR3 protein is CASRHRLPGQGSTGELFF. Written as DNA, the CDR3 is TGCGCCAGCAGGCATCGACTACCGGGACAGGGCTCCACCGGGGAGCTGTTTTTT.